This T cell receptor (beta chain) was identified in a study of CD8+ T cells in alopecia areata. Study as a whole: Tofacitinib therapy took 6 to 18 months; 6 months off drug came after.

In each case, RNA was isolated and then reverse transcribed into cDNA as the sequencing template. Only in-frame clones appear in the TCRdb table, and some are missing; sequencing was by immunoSEQ multiplex PCR. The sample has some 170,000 clones, about 66% seen once. The germline V gene encodes CDR1 SNHLY and CDR2 FYNNEI. There are 16 residues in the CDR3. Trimming pared 5 bases from V and 5 bases from J, leaving 20 bases between. Remarks on this clone: What it binds is unknown.

The study, taken as a whole, reports: Patients displayed less clarity in TCR sharing than mice, a finding possibly related to HLA.

From alopecia areata patients, lesional scalp punch biopsies and peripheral blood were collected. Sorted out of PBMCs were CD4+ T cells and CD8+ T cells. The specimen comprised CD8+ T cells sorted from blood, sampled at week 0. V usage is TRBV2 and J usage is TRBJ2-3; D is undetermined. The TCR comes from a human donor with alopecia areata. This CDR3 is CASSSIRIRSQDTQYF. CDR3 DNA: TGTGCCAGCAGTTCTATACGTATAAGATCACAAGATACGCAGTATTTT. The whole variable domain, filled in from reference TRBV2 and TRBJ2-3, reads EPEVTQTPSHQVTQMGQEVILRCVPISNHLYFYWYRQILGQKVEFLVSFYNNEISEKSEIFDDQFSVERPDGSNFTLKIRSTKLEDSAMYFCASSSIRIRSQDTQYFGPGTRLTVL.